Below, 29 T cell receptor beta chains from the same sample are listed, as sequenced in a study of cytomegalovirus exposure and HLA in healthy donors. Sequencing was performed with immunoSEQ multiplex PCR; in TCRdb, only in-frame clones are kept and a portion is missing. Here the sample spans approximately 73,000 clones, 90% to 95% being singletons. Sequenced: PBMCs. The receptors stem from a man between 18 and 29 years old in good health and CMV-seronegative.

V gene TRBV9 combines with J gene TRBJ2-3; the match to TRBD2 covers 16 bases. Germline CDR1 and CDR2: SGDLS and YYNGEE. Trimming removed 3 bases from V and 0 bases from J; junction bases left unmatched: 10. There are 20 residues in the CDR3. This chain's CDR3 is CASSAAGGLAGGMSTDTQYF. CDR3 bases: TGTGCCAGCAGCGCAGCGGGGGGACTAGCGGGGGGGATGAGCACAGATACGCAGTATTTT.

This clone has just one count. CDR3: CASALGTGGYQPQHF. For the CDR3, the DNA is TGTGCCAGCGCTTTGGGGACAGGGGGCTATCAGCCCCAGCATTTT. The chain links TRBV27 to TRBJ1-5, with 12 bases lining up with TRBD1. Germline V CDR1 and CDR2: MNHEY, SMNVEV (reference sequence). The V gene end was trimmed by 8 bases and the J gene end by 5 bases; junction bases not matched to a gene: 7. This CDR3 region has 15 residues.

The gene calls are TRBV15 and TRBJ1-1; a weak D match, TRBD1 (5 bases). The CDR3 is 15 amino acids. Trimming took 2 bases from V and 2 from J, leaving 12 bases between them. Germline V gene lookup returns CDR1 LNHNV and CDR2 YYDKDF (reference sequence). DNA for the CDR3: TGTGCCACCAGCAGACCGGGGGTCCAAAACACTGAAGCTTTCTTT. Translated: CATSRPGVQNTEAFF.

The chain carries TRBV5-4 and TRBJ1-1; perhaps TRBD1 as D (5 bases). The germline gives CDR1 SGHNT, CDR2 YYREEE (reference sequence). V was cut by 7 bases and J by 1 base, with 5 bases left in between. The length of the CDR3 is 11 residues. This chain's CDR3 is CASQGNTEAFF. In DNA, the CDR3 is TGTGCCAGCCAGGGGAACACTGAAGCTTTCTTT.

This chain connects TRBV7-8 to TRBJ2-7; 7 nucleotides match TRBD1. The CDR3 extends over 14 amino acids. After removal of 3 bases from V and 2 bases from J, the junction contained 4 bases not matched to a gene. Germline V gene sequence: CDR1 SGHVS, CDR2 FQNEAQ. CDR3 nucleotides: TGTGCCAGCAGCTTTAGGGACAGAACCTACGAGCAGTACTTC. It codes for CASSFRDRTYEQYF. The full variable domain, completed using reference TRBV7-8 and TRBJ2-7, is GAGVSQSPRYKVAKRGQDVALRCDPISGHVSLFWYQQALGQGPEFLTYFQNEAQLDKSGLPSDRFFAERPEGSVSTLKIQRTQQEDSAVYLCASSFRDRTYEQYFGPGTRLTVT.

The J gene is TRBJ1-3, the V gene TRBV6-1; D not certain. From germline, CDR1 is MNHNS and CDR2 SASEGT. Trimming took 1 base from V and 1 from J, leaving 14 bases between them. This CDR3 comprises 17 residues. As DNA, the CDR3 is TGTGCCAGCAGTGAAGAACGGGGTTTACATTCTGGAAACACCATATATTTT. Translated: CASSEERGLHSGNTIYF.

On this clone: A junction end diverges from the germline sequence, so it may reflect a read error. This chain connects TRBV6-6 to TRBJ2-3, with 8 bases lining up with TRBD1. The germline gives CDR1 MNHNY, CDR2 SVGAGI (reference sequence). The CDR3 is made up of 14 amino acids. For the CDR3, the DNA is TGTGTCAGCACCGGGACAGGAGGCACAGATACGCAGTATTTT. Its protein is CVSTGTGGTDTQYF.

The count of this clone is one. The chain recombines TRBV2 with TRBJ1-5; D might be TRBD1 (5 bases). V lost 5 bases, J lost 3 bases, and 11 bases lay in between. Germline CDR1 and CDR2: SNHLY and FYNNEI. There are 14 residues in the CDR3. CDR3 protein: CASSWDSVNQPQHF. The DNA of the CDR3 is TGTGCCAGCAGTTGGGACTCAGTCAATCAGCCCCAGCATTTT.

The rearrangement links TRBV29-1 to TRBJ1-1; no definite D call. The CDR3 contains 17 residues. The ends were cut back, 3 bases at V and 1 base at J, with 21 bases in the middle. Germline-derived CDR1 and CDR2 are SQVTM and ANQGSEA. CDR3 nucleotide sequence: TGCAGCGTTGACCTGTTTGCGGAGGGTGAGAGGAACACTGAAGCTTTCTTT. This sequence encodes CSVDLFAEGERNTEAFF.

V gene TRBV18 combines with J gene TRBJ2-7, with 8 bases aligning to TRBD1. This CDR3 region has 14 residues. CDR1 KGHSH and CDR2 LQKENI come from the germline V gene. Trimming cost V 2 bases and J 4 bases; bases outside gene matches: 4. CDR3 sequence reads: CASSPGTGGYEQYF. CDR3 DNA sequence: TGTGCCAGCTCACCAGGGACAGGAGGGTACGAGCAGTACTTC.

This clone was observed once. J is TRBJ2-1 and V is TRBV5-4; possibly TRBD1 for D (6 bases). The CDR3 is 15 residues long. Trimming stripped 4 bases from V and 2 bases from J, with 13 bases between. Germline V gene data show CDR1 as SGHNT and CDR2 as YYREEE (reference sequence). Here the CDR3 reads CASSPQGRTYNEQFF. The CDR3 coding sequence is TGTGCCAGCAGCCCACAGGGTCGAACCTACAATGAGCAGTTCTTC.

The chain combines TRBV2 with TRBJ2-2; tentatively, D is TRBD1 (5 bases). Germline CDR1 and CDR2: SNHLY and FYNNEI. The CDR3 has 16 residues. Trimming stripped 2 bases from V and 4 bases from J, with 14 bases between. The CDR3 bases are TGTGCCAGCAGTGAAATGCCAGGGTGGGGCACCGGGGAGCTGTTTTTT. This gives the protein CASSEMPGWGTGELFF.

The rearrangement joins TRBV9 to TRBJ2-2, with a possible D match to TRBD1 (6 bases). The V gene lost 7 bases and the J gene lost 6 bases, with 16 bases spanning the gap. The CDR3 has 14 amino acids. The germline V gene has CDR1 SGDLS and CDR2 YYNGEE. CDR3 coding DNA: TGTGCCAGCGGCCCCAGACAGGTGCCCGGGGAGCTGTTTTTT. Protein: CASGPRQVPGELFF.

This chain joins TRBV9 and TRBJ2-1; 11 nucleotides agree with TRBD2. With V trimmed by 2 bases and J by 1 base, 2 bases remained unmatched. The length of the CDR3 is 16 residues. CDR1 and CDR2 (germline): SGDLS, YYNGEE. The CDR3 DNA sequence: TGTGCCAGCAGCGTTAGCGGGGGGGCATCCTACAATGAGCAGTTCTTC. It yields the protein CASSVSGGASYNEQFF.

This chain uses TRBV28 with TRBJ2-1, with a weak D call TRBD2 (5 bases). V lost 6 bases and J 7 bases, leaving 16 bases between the germline ends. Germline loops: CDR1 MDHEN, CDR2 SYDVKM. CDR3 size: 14 residues. The CDR3 protein is CASSPDPGVNEQFF. The CDR3 nucleotides are TGTGCCAGCAGCCCGGACCCCGGGGTAAATGAGCAGTTCTTC. Drawing the rest from reference TRBV28 and TRBJ2-1, the complete variable domain is DVKVTQSSRYLVKRTGEKVFLECVQDMDHENMFWYRQDPGLGLRLIYFSYDVKMKEKGDIPEGYSVSREKKERFSLILESASTNQTSMYLCASSPDPGVNEQFFGPGTRLTVL.

The J gene is TRBJ2-7, the V gene TRBV7-2; 8 nucleotides line up with TRBD1. With 1 base clipped from V and 4 bases from J, the junction kept 9 bases outside the gene matches. This CDR3 spans 16 amino acids. The germline V gene encodes CDR1 SGHTA and CDR2 FQGNSA. This CDR3 reads CASSLGSAGGIYEQYF. For the CDR3, the DNA is TGTGCCAGCAGCTTAGGATCGGCAGGGGGCATTTACGAGCAGTACTTC.

This chain connects TRBV10-3 to TRBJ1-5; D possibly corresponds to TRBD1 (6 bases). The V and J ends lost 10 bases and 2 bases respectively, with 21 bases between them. The CDR3 runs 16 residues. Germline CDR1 reads ENHRY; CDR2 reads SYGVKD. CDR3 DNA: TGTGCCACCCAATCTTGGGGGCCAGGAGGCAATCAGCCCCAGCATTTT. Protein product: CATQSWGPGGNQPQHF.

This chain connects TRBV5-1 to TRBJ1-1, with a weak D call TRBD1 (5 bases). CDR1 and CDR2 (germline): SGHRS, YFSETQ. Trimming cost V 5 bases and J 5 bases, with 13 bases left between them. The CDR3 runs 13 residues. In nucleotides, the CDR3 is TGCGCCAGCAGAACGGGGGGGGATACTGAAGCTTTCTTT. It specifies CASRTGGDTEAFF.

V gene TRBV7-3 combines with J gene TRBJ2-2, with 8 nucleotides matching TRBD1. Germline CDR1 and CDR2: SGHTA and FQGTGA. This CDR3 contains 14 residues. The ends lost 6 bases at V and 5 bases at J; junction bases unmatched: 5. The CDR3 loop is CASSWTGWTGELFF. CDR3 DNA: TGTGCCAGCAGTTGGACAGGGTGGACCGGGGAGCTGTTTTTT.

This sequence joins TRBV5-6 and TRBJ2-7, with D hard to call. The CDR3 sequence is 13 residues long. Germline V lookup: CDR1 SGHDT, CDR2 YYEEEE. The V gene lost 4 bases and the J gene lost 2 bases, with 10 bases spanning the gap. For the CDR3, the DNA is TGTGCCAGCAGCCCACCGGGTGCCTACGAGCAGTACTTC. Amino acids: CASSPPGAYEQYF. The whole variable domain, remainder taken from reference TRBV5-6 and TRBJ2-7, is DAGVTQSPTHLIKTRGQQVTLRCSPKSGHDTVSWYQQALGQGPQFIFQYYEEEERQRGNFPDRFSGHQFPNYSSELNVNALLLGDSALYLCASSPPGAYEQYFGPGTRLTVT.

The chain couples TRBV11-3 to TRBJ2-2; D may be TRBD2 (6 bases). Trimming removed 1 base at V and 1 base at J, with 13 bases between. Germline lookup yields CDR1 SGHNT and CDR2 YENEEA. The CDR3 is 17 amino acids. The CDR3 spells CASSLGPRGLNTGELFF. The CDR3, as DNA: TGTGCCAGCAGCTTAGGCCCTCGGGGGTTGAACACCGGGGAGCTGTTTTTT.

The V gene is TRBV10-3, the J gene TRBJ1-3; weak D call: TRBD1 (6 bases). V lost 6 bases and J lost 4, with 16 bases in between. The CDR3 loop spans 15 amino acids. Germline CDR1 and CDR2: ENHRY and SYGVKD. In nucleotides, the CDR3 is TGTGCCATCAGAGCCATCACAGGGTCAGGAAACACCATATATTTT. Protein sequence: CAIRAITGSGNTIYF.

V and J are TRBV10-2 and TRBJ1-1, with D perhaps matching TRBD1 (6 bases). CDR3 length: 14 residues. Looked up from germline, CDR1 is WSHSY and CDR2 is SAAADI. V was trimmed by 5 bases and J by 8 bases, leaving 18 bases between them. CDR3 DNA: TGCGCCAGCAGTCGAACAGGGCTTGTGGGCGAAGCTTTCTTT. It yields the protein CASSRTGLVGEAFF.

This clone showed up just once. The gene calls are TRBV18 and TRBJ1-1; D is undetermined. Trimming removed 3 bases from V and 0 bases from J, with 5 bases in between. CDR1 is KGHSH, CDR2 LQKENI, per germline. The CDR3 is 13 amino acids. The CDR3: CASSPKMNTEAFF. The DNA of the CDR3 is TGTGCCAGCTCACCCAAAATGAACACTGAAGCTTTCTTT.

The genes are TRBV5-1 and TRBJ1-1, with D uncertain. Germline assignment: CDR1 SGHRS and CDR2 YFSETQ. The CDR3 length is 13 residues. The germline V and J ends were trimmed by 0 bases and 8 bases, with 11 bases remaining between them. DNA for the CDR3: TGCGCCAGCAGCTTGGACGGGTCGAGCGAAGCTTTCTTT. Amino acid sequence: CASSLDGSSEAFF. The full variable domain, completed using reference TRBV5-1 and TRBJ1-1, is KAGVTQTPRYLIKTRGQQVTLSCSPISGHRSVSWYQQTPGQGLQFLFEYFSETQRNKGNFPGRFSGRQFSNSRSEMNVSTLELGDSALYLCASSLDGSSEAFFGQGTRLTVV.

The CDR3 protein is CASRESGQNYGYTF. CDR3 DNA: TGTGCCAGCAGAGAGAGTGGACAGAACTATGGCTACACCTTC. The rearrangement joins TRBV5-4 to TRBJ1-2, with a possible D match to TRBD1 (6 bases). The CDR3 runs 14 residues. The ends were cut back, 5 bases at V and 2 bases at J, with 13 bases in the middle. Germline values: CDR1 SGHNT, CDR2 YYREEE (reference sequence).

This rearrangement joins TRBV18 to TRBJ1-5; D not resolved. V was cut by 3 bases and J by 4 bases, with 16 bases left in between. The CDR3 consists of 16 residues. In germline, CDR1 is KGHSH, CDR2 LQKENI. In DNA form, the CDR3 reads TGTGCCAGCTCACCCTACATCCGGGAGCTTAATCAGCCCCAGCATTTT. Its protein is CASSPYIRELNQPQHF.

This chain connects TRBV15 to TRBJ1-5; 11 positions match TRBD1. CDR3 length: 19 amino acids. Germline V gives CDR1 LNHNV, CDR2 YYDKDF (reference sequence). V gave up 0 bases and J gave up 0 bases; unmatched junction bases: 7. The CDR3 sequence: CATSRDWDRGEYSNQPQHF. CDR3 in DNA: TGTGCCACCAGCAGAGATTGGGACAGGGGGGAATATAGCAATCAGCCCCAGCATTTT.

This clone was seen only once. CDR3 sequence reads: CASSAESGGYTF. CDR3 in DNA: TGTGCCAGCAGTGCAGAGTCGGGGGGCTACACCTTC. The V and J genes are TRBV2 and TRBJ1-2, with D unresolved. The CDR3 sequence is 12 residues long. From germline, CDR1 is SNHLY and CDR2 FYNNEI. Trimming left V 4 bases short and J 8 bases short, with 11 bases between.